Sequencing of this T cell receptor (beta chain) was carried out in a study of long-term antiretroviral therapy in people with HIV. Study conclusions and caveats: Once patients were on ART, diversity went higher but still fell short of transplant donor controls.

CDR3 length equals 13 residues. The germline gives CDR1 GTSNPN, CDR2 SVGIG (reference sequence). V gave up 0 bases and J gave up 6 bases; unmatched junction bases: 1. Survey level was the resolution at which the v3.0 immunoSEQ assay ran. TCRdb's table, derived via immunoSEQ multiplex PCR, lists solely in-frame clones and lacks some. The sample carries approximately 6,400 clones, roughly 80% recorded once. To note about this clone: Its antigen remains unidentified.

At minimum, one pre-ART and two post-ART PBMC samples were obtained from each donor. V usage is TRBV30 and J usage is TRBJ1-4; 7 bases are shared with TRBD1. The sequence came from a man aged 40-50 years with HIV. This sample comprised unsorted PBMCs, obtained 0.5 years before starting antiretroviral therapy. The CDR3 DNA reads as TGTGCCTGGAGTGTTACAGGGGATGAAAAACTGTTTTTT. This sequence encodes CAWSVTGDEKLFF.